The rows below give T cell receptor beta chains drawn from one sample of a study of Graves' ophthalmopathy and Graves' hyperthyroidism. TCRdb redid the calling of the multiplex PCR reads with MiXCR, one entry per CDR3 protein. The sample lists 200,000 to 250,000 distinct CDR3 sequences; about 47% were seen once. The source material was peripheral blood. These receptors all come from an adult man with Graves' ophthalmopathy. The conserved cysteine and the conserved F or W are not part of the CDR3 here. The D gene is left open where the match is weak.

CDR3: AINRGGMNTEAF; D: TRBD1; V: TRBV10-3
CDR3: ASNSGRGSEKLF; D: -; V: TRBV11-3
CDR3: SVGTGNQPQH; D: TRBD1; V: TRBV29-1
CDR3: SVELLEGAYEQY; D: -; V: TRBV29-1
CDR3: ASSNPLSGGSYEQY; D: -; V: TRBV11-3
CDR3: ASSLRPGLNTEAF; D: -; V: TRBV5-8
CDR3: ASSYVGMGNQPQH; D: -; V: TRBV6-2/TRBV6-3
CDR3: SARGLGEETQY; D: -; V: TRBV20-1
CDR3: AISERGTGLAGTEAF; D: TRBD1; V: TRBV10-3
CDR3: ASSQRSGGRETQY; D: -; V: TRBV4-1
CDR3: AIRDDSISYEQY; D: -; V: TRBV10-3
CDR3: ASSPGLAIETQY; D: TRBD2; V: TRBV7-2
CDR3: ASSLERGGLPKRGKQY; D: -; V: TRBV10-3
CDR3: ASSFSTNFQETQY; D: -; V: TRBV5-4
CDR3: SVGGGRGQEDTQY; D: -; V: TRBV29-1
CDR3: AISPSPIGGFVEAF; D: TRBD1; V: TRBV10-3
CDR3: ASRPGTGGVYEAF; D: TRBD1; V: TRBV12-3/TRBV12-4
CDR3: ASGDVGGLSTEAF; D: -; V: TRBV7-2
CDR3: ASTKSQDRTSYEQY; D: -; V: TRBV7-3
CDR3: ASSLFRRRSRDEQF; D: -; V: TRBV7-2
CDR3: ASRSGLGRYGYT; D: -; V: TRBV7-9
CDR3: SARTGGKQY; D: TRBD1; V: TRBV20-1
CDR3: SAGTRDLGETQY; D: -; V: TRBV20-1
CDR3: ASSLGGIATGELF; D: -; V: TRBV5-1
CDR3: SVTRGANYGYT; D: -; V: TRBV29-1
CDR3: ASSQGGGREGTEAF; D: -; V: TRBV7-9
CDR3: ASSPGLAGGPFQETQY; D: TRBD2; V: TRBV7-6
CDR3: ASSFDTMNTEAF; D: -; V: TRBV7-9
CDR3: ASRTFTSSYEQY; D: -; V: TRBV7-2
CDR3: ASSPTIRSSYNSPLH; D: -; V: TRBV6-5
CDR3: ASSPGGQGNTGELF; D: TRBD1; V: TRBV7-3
CDR3: SARTGGAGETQY; D: TRBD1; V: TRBV20-1
CDR3: SAKTRTSGGPYQETQY; D: TRBD2; V: TRBV20-1
CDR3: SARGGQGVTDTQY; D: TRBD1; V: TRBV20-1
CDR3: ASTLPGADTQY; D: -; V: TRBV28
CDR3: ATSDFRTNYGYT; D: -; V: TRBV24-1